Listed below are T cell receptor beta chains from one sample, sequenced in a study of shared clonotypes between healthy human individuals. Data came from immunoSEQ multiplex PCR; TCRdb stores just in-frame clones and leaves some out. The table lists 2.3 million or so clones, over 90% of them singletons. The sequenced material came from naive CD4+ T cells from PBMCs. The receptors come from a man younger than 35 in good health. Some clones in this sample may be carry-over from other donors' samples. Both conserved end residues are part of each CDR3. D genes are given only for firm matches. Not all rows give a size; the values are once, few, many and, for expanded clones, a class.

TGCGCCAGCAGCCCCGGGGGGGCGGGAGTGACCGGGGAGCTGTTTTTT	CASSPGGAGVTGELFF	TRBD2	-	TRBV4-1	TRBJ2-2
TGCAGCGTTGGGACAGGGTATAATTCACCCCTCCACTTT	CSVGTGYNSPLHF	TRBD1	-	TRBV29-1	TRBJ1-6
TGTGCCAGCAGCCCAACTGCAGATACGCAGTATTTT	CASSPTADTQYF	-	-	TRBV7-2	TRBJ2-3
TGCGCCAGCAGCCTCGGGGTCCAAGAGACCCAGTACTTC	CASSLGVQETQYF	-	-	TRBV5-1	TRBJ2-5
TGTGCCAGTAGTAGGGACAGTCTTTACGAGCAGTACTTC	CASSRDSLYEQYF	TRBD1	-	TRBV19	TRBJ2-7
TGCGCCAGCAGCTTCCCTAGCGGGAGGGCAGATACGCAGTATTTT	CASSFPSGRADTQYF	TRBD2	once	TRBV5-1	TRBJ2-3
TGTGCCAGCAGTTTAGGGGGGCATGGCTACACCTTC	CASSLGGHGYTF	-	-	TRBV28	TRBJ1-2
TGTGCCAGCAGTGAACAGGGTGATAGCAATCAGCCCCAGCATTTT	CASSEQGDSNQPQHF	-	-	TRBV25-1	TRBJ1-5
TGCGCCAGCAGCCCCGGACCGCCGTCTCAACCTGGAAACACCATATATTTT	CASSPGPPSQPGNTIYF	-	-	TRBV4-3	TRBJ1-3
TGTGCCAGCAGTTACGGACAGGGGGCTTTTCCCTACGAGCAGTACTTC	CASSYGQGAFPYEQYF	TRBD1	-	TRBV6-5	TRBJ2-7
TGTGCCAGCAGCAATAGCGGAAGCTACAATGAGCAGTTCTTC	CASSNSGSYNEQFF	-	-	TRBV9	TRBJ2-1
TGTGCCACCGCTGCGGCAGAACCATACAATGAGCAGTTCTTC	CATAAAEPYNEQFF	-	few	TRBV10-3	TRBJ2-1
TGTGCCAGCAGCTTGTTAATCTCGGCTTTCTTT	CASSLLISAFF	-	-	TRBV5-5	TRBJ1-1
TGTGCCAGCAGCACAGGGGGACGGCCCTCCGAGCAGTACTTC	CASSTGGRPSEQYF	TRBD1	-	TRBV6-6	TRBJ2-7
-	CASSNWARGAQYF	-	-	TRBV21-1	TRBJ2-5
TGCGCCAGCGAGGGGGATGAAGGCACTGAAGCTTTCTTT	CASEGDEGTEAFF	-	-	TRBV5-1	TRBJ1-1
TGTGCCAGCAGCACGCGAATTGGGGGTTGGGCGTCGGACACTGAAGCTTTCTTT	CASSTRIGGWASDTEAFF	-	-	TRBV7-2	TRBJ1-1
TGTGCCAGTAGTATCATTGGCCGGTCGCGCCAGGGCTACACCTTC	CASSIIGRSRQGYTF	-	-	TRBV19	TRBJ1-2
TGTGCCAGTAGCCCGACCACAGATACGCAGTATTTT	CASSPTTDTQYF	-	-	TRBV19	TRBJ2-3
TGTGCCAGCAGTTATTGGCCTCATATATCTAATGAAAAACTGTTTTTT	CASSYWPHISNEKLFF	-	-	TRBV6-6	TRBJ1-4
TGTGCCAGCAGTTTAAGGGGACAGTCGAATTCACCCCTCCACTTT	CASSLRGQSNSPLHF	TRBD1	-	TRBV28	TRBJ1-6
TGTGCCAGCAGGGCCCTGGGAGGACCCTCCTACGAGCAGTACTTC	CASRALGGPSYEQYF	-	-	TRBV27	TRBJ2-7
TGTGCCAGCAGTGAAATACCTATGAACACTGAAGCTTTCTTT	CASSEIPMNTEAFF	-	-	TRBV6-1	TRBJ1-1
TGTGCCACCAGGGGGGTGGGAAATCAGCCCCAGCATTTT	CATRGVGNQPQHF	TRBD1	-	TRBV6-6	TRBJ1-5
TGTGCCAGCAGCGGCATGACAGGCCCTCTAATTCAGTACTTC	CASSGMTGPLIQYF	-	-	TRBV5-6	TRBJ2-4
TGCGCCAGCAGCCCGCCAGGGACAGGGGGCTCAGGGGAGCTGTTTTTT	CASSPPGTGGSGELFF	TRBD1	-	TRBV5-1	TRBJ2-2